These T cell receptor beta chains were read from a single sample in a study of T cell clusters in autoimmune cytopenias. TCRdb reanalyzed the multiplex PCR reads, giving one entry per CDR3 protein sequence and no DNA. This table lists around 4,300 distinct CDR3 sequences. These data also formed part of another study, on T cell repertoires in aging, cancer and after chemotherapy.

Sequenced sample: peripheral blood. These receptors originate from a human donor in good health. Each CDR3 is given with its conserved first and last residue. Size values are once, few and many counts, or a class for expanded clones, and some rows have none.

v_gene	abundance	j_gene	CDR3aa
TRBV12-3/TRBV12-4	medium-sized	TRBJ2-3	CASSLLASGRSTDTQYF
TRBV6-6	medium-sized	TRBJ2-3	CATSSGRYTDTQYF
TRBV7-3	.	TRBJ2-3	CASSFGTGTPDTQYF
TRBV19	medium-sized	TRBJ2-3	CASSGGDTQYF
TRBV18	medium-sized	TRBJ2-5	CASSPPSAQETQYF
TRBV11-1	medium-sized	TRBJ2-2	CASSPQGRGTGELFF
TRBV6-1	medium-sized	TRBJ1-6	CASRRRPGQTDNSPLHF
TRBV6-5	medium-sized	TRBJ1-6	CASSLGQGPVPLHF
TRBV28	.	TRBJ2-5	CASSLWRVVWGRVETQYF
TRBV11-3	.	TRBJ2-2	CASRRTGDTGELFF
TRBV28	.	TRBJ1-4	CASSPEGLGEKLFF
TRBV6-2/TRBV6-3	medium-sized	TRBJ2-3	CASSYTSTDTQYF
TRBV5-4	.	TRBJ2-3	CASSLRAGADTQYF
TRBV11-2	.	TRBJ1-2	CASSFVTGGYTF
TRBV5-4	.	TRBJ2-1	CASSLLQGDGNEQFF
TRBV18	medium-sized	TRBJ1-5	CASSPQSGQGYQPQHF
TRBV10-3	medium-sized	TRBJ2-3	CAISESTGLTDTQYF
TRBV6-5	medium-sized	TRBJ1-1	CASSYSGATEAFF
TRBV6-5	medium-sized	TRBJ1-2	CASSYLGQGSRGYTF
TRBV12-3/TRBV12-4	medium-sized	TRBJ2-1	CASSLARRLNEQFF
TRBV19	.	TRBJ2-4	CASSMGLAGGENIQYF
TRBV7-9	.	TRBJ2-4	CASSFSTGGTKNIQYF
TRBV15	medium-sized	TRBJ2-2	CATSAQGADTGELFF
TRBV18	medium-sized	TRBJ2-2	CASSRTGGDTGELFF
TRBV27	medium-sized	TRBJ2-2	CASSLSGNTGELFF
TRBV5-6	medium-sized	TRBJ2-3	CASSFISADTQYF
TRBV29-1	medium-sized	TRBJ2-5	CSVARGHTQETQYF
TRBV24-1	.	TRBJ2-5	CATSDFRGGPWETQYF
TRBV7-9	medium-sized	TRBJ1-2	CASSRRDRSEGGYGYTF
TRBV24-1	medium-sized	TRBJ2-1	CATGTPWEQFF
TRBV27	medium-sized	TRBJ1-5	CASSLYGRISNQPQHF
TRBV19	large	TRBJ2-5	CASSMQGEAETQYF
TRBV29-1	medium-sized	TRBJ2-1	CSVERLVNEQFF
TRBV5-1	.	TRBJ1-1	CASSPGWNTEAFF
TRBV20-1	.	TRBJ2-1	CSTPGLAGSYNEQFF
TRBV9	.	TRBJ1-2	CASSLGGEGDGYTF
TRBV5-6	.	TRBJ1-2	CASSSYSRRGWTSSNYGYTF
TRBV11-3	.	TRBJ2-1	CASSHSGNRNEQFF
TRBV11-3	.	TRBJ2-5	CASSYQGTQETQYF
TRBV5-6	medium-sized	TRBJ2-3	CASSRRINRETDTQYF
TRBV29-1	medium-sized	TRBJ1-2	CSVGVNYGYTF
TRBV5-1	.	TRBJ2-5	CASRGAGGQETQYF
TRBV11-3	.	TRBJ2-5	CASSHPGGEETQYF
TRBV6-1	medium-sized	TRBJ2-2	CASSEGVNRYTGELFF
TRBV6-1	.	TRBJ2-7	CASSEATSGFYEQYF
TRBV19	medium-sized	TRBJ1-1	CASKDRMNTEAFF
TRBV14	medium-sized	TRBJ2-1	CASSQAGVVNEQFF